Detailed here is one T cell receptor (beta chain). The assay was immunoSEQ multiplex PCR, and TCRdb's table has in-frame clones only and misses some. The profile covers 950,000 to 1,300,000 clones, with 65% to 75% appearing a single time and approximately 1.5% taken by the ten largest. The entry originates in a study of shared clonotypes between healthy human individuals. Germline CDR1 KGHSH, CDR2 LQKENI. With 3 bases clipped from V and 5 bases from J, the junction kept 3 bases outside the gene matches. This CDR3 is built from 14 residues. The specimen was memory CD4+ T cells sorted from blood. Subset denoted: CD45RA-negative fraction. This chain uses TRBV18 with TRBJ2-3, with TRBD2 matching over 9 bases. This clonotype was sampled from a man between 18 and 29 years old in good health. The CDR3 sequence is CASSPILAGDTQYF. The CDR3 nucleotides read TGTGCCAGCTCACCCATACTAGCGGGAGATACGCAGTATTTT.